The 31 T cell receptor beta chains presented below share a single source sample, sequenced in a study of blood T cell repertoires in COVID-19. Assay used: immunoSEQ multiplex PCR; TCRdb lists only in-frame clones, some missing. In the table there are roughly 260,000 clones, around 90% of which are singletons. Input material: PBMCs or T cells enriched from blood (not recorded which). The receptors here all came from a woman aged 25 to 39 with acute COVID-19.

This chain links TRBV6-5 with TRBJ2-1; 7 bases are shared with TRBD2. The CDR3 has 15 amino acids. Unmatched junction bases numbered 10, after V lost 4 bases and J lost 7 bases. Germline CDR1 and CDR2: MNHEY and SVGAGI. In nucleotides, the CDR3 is TGTGCCAGCAGTTCCGTGGGAGGGCCGGGGAATGAGCAGTTCTTC. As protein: CASSSVGGPGNEQFF.

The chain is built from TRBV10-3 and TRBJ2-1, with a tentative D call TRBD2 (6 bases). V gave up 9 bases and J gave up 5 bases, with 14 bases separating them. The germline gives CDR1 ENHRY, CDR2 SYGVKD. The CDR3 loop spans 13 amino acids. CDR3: CAMGDLTDNEQFF. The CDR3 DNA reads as TGTGCCATGGGGGACTTAACCGACAATGAGCAGTTCTTC.

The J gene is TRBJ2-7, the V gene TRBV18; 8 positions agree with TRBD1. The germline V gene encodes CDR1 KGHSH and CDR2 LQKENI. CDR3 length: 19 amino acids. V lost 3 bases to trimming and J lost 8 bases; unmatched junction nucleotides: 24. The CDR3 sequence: CASSPPRDRFLRFAFKQYF. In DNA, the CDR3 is TGTGCCAGCTCACCCCCTAGGGACAGGTTTTTGAGATTTGCGTTCAAGCAGTACTTC. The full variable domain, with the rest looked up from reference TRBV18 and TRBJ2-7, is NAGVMQNPRHLVRRRGQEARLRCSPMKGHSHVYWYRQLPEEGLKFMVYLQKENIIDESGMPKERFSAEFPKEGPSILRIQQVVRGDSAAYFCASSPPRDRFLRFAFKQYFGPGTRLTVT.

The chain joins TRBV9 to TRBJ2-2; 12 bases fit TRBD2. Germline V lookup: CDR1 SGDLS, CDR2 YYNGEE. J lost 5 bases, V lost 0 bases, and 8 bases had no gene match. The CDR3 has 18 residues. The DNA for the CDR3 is TGTGCCAGCAGCGTAGCTAGCGGGGGGGCCCCGGGTACCGGGGAGCTGTTTTTT. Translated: CASSVASGGAPGTGELFF.

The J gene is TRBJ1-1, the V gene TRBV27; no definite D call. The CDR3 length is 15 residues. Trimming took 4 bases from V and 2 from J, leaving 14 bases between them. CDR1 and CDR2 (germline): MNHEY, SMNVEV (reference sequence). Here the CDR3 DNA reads TGTGCCAGCAGTTCCACCGGTAGTCACAACACTGAAGCTTTCTTT. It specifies CASSSTGSHNTEAFF.

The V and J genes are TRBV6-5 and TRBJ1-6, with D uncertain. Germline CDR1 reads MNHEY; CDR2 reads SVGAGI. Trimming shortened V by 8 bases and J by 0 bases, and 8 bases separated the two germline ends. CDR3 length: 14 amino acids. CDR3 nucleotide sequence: TGTGCCAGCTCGCCCAGCTCCTATAATTCACCCCTCCACTTT. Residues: CASSPSSYNSPLHF.

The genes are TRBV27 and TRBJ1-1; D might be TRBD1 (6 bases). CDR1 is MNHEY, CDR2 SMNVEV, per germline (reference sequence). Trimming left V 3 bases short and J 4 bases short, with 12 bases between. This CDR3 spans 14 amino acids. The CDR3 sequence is CASSFQGSVTEAFF. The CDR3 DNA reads TGTGCCAGCAGTTTCCAGGGGTCGGTCACTGAAGCTTTCTTT.

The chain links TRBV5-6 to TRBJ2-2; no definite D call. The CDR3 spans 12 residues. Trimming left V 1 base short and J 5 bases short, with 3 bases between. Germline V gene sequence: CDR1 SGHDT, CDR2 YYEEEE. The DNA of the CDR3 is TGTGCCAGCAGCTTGTTAACCGGGGAGCTGTTTTTT. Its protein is CASSLLTGELFF.

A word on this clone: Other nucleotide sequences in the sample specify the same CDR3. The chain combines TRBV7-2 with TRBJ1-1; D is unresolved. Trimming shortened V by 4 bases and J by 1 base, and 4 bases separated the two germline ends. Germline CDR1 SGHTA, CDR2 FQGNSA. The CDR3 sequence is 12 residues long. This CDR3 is CASSSQNTEAFF. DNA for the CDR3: TGTGCCAGCAGCTCACAGAACACTGAAGCTTTCTTT.

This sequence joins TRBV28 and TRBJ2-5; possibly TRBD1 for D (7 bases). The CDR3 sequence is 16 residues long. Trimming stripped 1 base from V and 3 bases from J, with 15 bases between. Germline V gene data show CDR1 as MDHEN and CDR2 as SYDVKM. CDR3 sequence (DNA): TGTGCCAGCAGTTTATACCGCGGGACAGTTGAAGAGACCCAGTACTTC. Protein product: CASSLYRGTVEETQYF. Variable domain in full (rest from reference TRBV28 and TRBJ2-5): DVKVTQSSRYLVKRTGEKVFLECVQDMDHENMFWYRQDPGLGLRLIYFSYDVKMKEKGDIPEGYSVSREKKERFSLILESASTNQTSMYLCASSLYRGTVEETQYFGPGTRLLVL.

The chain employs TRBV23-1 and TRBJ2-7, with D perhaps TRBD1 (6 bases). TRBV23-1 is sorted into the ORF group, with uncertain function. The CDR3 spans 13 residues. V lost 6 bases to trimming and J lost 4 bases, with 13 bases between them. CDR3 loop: CASSPGTPYEQYF. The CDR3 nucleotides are TGCGCCAGCAGCCCCGGGACACCATACGAGCAGTACTTC.

CDR3 in DNA: TGTGCCAGCAGTGTAAGAACAGGGGGGGGAGGGGACCAGCCCCAGCATTTT. Amino acids: CASSVRTGGGGDQPQHF. The rearrangement links TRBV2 to TRBJ1-5; the match to TRBD1 covers 8 bases. This CDR3 region has 17 residues. CDR1 is SNHLY and CDR2 is FYNNEI in the germline V gene. Germline trimming cut 4 bases from V and 7 bases from J; bases unmatched to any gene: 15.

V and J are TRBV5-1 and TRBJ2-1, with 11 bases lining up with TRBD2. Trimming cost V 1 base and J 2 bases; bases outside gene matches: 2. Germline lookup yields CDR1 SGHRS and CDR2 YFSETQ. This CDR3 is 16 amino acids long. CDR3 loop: CASSLTSGSPYNEQFF. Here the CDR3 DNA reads TGCGCCAGCAGCTTGACTAGCGGGAGTCCCTACAATGAGCAGTTCTTC.

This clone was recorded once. In DNA, the CDR3 is TGTGCCAGCAGCCGAGACAGCGGGGATAATTCACCCCTCCACTTT. Amino acids: CASSRDSGDNSPLHF. The rearrangement joins TRBV6-5 to TRBJ1-6; a possible D gene is TRBD1 (5 bases). CDR3 length: 15 amino acids. The ends were cut back, 6 bases at V and 5 bases at J, with 14 bases in the middle. Germline CDR1 and CDR2: MNHEY and SVGAGI.

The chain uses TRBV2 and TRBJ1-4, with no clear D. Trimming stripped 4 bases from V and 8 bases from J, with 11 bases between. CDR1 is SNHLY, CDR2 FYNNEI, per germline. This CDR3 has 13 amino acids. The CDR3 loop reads CASSGGAGEKLFF. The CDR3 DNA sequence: TGTGCCAGCAGTGGAGGAGCTGGGGAAAAACTGTTTTTT.

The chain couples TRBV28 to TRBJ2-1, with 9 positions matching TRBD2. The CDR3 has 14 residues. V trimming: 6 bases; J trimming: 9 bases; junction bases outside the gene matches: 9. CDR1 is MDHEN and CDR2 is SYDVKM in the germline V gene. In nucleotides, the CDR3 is TGTGCCAGCAGGCGGGGGGGGGCGCGGCTTGAGCAGTTCTTC. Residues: CASRRGGARLEQFF.

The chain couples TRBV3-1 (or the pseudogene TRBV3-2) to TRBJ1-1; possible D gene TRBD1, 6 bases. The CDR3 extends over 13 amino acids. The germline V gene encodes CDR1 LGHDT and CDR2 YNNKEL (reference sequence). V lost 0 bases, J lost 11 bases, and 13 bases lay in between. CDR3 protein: CASSQDPRGTAFF. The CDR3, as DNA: TGTGCCAGCAGCCAAGATCCCAGGGGTACGGCTTTCTTT.

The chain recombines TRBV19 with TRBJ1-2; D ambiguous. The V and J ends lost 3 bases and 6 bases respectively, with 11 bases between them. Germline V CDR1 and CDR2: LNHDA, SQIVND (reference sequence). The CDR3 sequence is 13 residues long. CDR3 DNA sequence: TGTGCCAGTAGTATGTCCAGGCCGAATGGCTACACCTTC. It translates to CASSMSRPNGYTF.

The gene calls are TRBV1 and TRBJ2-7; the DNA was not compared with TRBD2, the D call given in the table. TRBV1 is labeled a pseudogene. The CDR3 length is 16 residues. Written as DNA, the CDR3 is TGCACCAGCAGCCAAGAAGGAGGGCCCGACTCCTACGAGCAGTACTTC. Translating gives CTSSQEGGPDSYEQYF.

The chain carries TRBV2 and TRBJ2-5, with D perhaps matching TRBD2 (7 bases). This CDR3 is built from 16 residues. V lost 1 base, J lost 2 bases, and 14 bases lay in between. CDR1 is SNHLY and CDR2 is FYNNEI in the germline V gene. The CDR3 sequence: CASSEVVGGGQETQYF. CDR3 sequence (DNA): TGTGCCAGCAGTGAAGTTGTAGGGGGAGGGCAAGAGACCCAGTACTTC.

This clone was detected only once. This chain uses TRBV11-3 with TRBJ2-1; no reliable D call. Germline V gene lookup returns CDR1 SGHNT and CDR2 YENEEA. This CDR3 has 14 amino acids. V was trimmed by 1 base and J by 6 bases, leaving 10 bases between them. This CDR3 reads CASSLASVPNEQFF. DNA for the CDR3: TGTGCCAGCAGCTTAGCCTCCGTCCCCAATGAGCAGTTCTTC.

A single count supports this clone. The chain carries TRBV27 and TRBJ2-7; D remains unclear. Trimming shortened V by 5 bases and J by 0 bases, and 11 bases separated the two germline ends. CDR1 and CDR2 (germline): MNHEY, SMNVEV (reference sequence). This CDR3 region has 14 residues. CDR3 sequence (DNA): TGTGCCAGCAGTCTCCACAGTGGCTCCTACGAGCAGTACTTC. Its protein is CASSLHSGSYEQYF.

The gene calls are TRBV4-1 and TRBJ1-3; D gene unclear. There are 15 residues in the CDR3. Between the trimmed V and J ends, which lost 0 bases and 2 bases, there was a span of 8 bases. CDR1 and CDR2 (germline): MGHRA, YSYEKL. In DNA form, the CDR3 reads TGCGCCAGCAGCCAAGATGCGGGGACTGGAAACACCATATATTTT. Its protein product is CASSQDAGTGNTIYF.

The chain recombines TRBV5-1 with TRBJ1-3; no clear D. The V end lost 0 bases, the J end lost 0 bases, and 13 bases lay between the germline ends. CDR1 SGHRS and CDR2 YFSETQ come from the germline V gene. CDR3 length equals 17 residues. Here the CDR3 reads CASSLARNTFSGNTIYF. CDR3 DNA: TGCGCCAGCAGCTTGGCCAGGAATACTTTCTCTGGAAACACCATATATTTT.

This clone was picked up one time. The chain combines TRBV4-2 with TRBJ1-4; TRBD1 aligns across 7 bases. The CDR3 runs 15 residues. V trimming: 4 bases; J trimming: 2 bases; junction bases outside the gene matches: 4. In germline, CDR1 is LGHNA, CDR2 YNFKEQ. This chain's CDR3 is CASSPQQGTNEKLFF. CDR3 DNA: TGTGCCAGCAGCCCCCAACAGGGGACTAATGAAAAACTGTTTTTT.

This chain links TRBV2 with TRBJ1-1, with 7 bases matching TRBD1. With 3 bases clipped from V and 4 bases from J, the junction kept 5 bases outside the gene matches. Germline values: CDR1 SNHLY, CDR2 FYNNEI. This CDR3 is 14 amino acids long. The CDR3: CASSDQGGGTEAFF. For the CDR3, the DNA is TGTGCCAGCAGTGATCAGGGGGGTGGCACTGAAGCTTTCTTT.

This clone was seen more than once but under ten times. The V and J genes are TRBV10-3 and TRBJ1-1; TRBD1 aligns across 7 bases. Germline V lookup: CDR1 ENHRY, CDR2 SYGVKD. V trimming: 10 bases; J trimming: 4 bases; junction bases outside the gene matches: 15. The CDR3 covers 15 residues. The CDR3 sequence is CATNRGNRGGTEAFF. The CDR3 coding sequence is TGTGCCACAAACAGAGGAAACAGGGGCGGCACTGAAGCTTTCTTT.

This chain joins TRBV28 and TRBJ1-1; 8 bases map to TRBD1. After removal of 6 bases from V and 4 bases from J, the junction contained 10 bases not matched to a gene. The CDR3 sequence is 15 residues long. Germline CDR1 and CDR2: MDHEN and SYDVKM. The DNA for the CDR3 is TGTGCCAGCAGCCTAGAAAGGACAGGGATCACTGAAGCTTTCTTT. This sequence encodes CASSLERTGITEAFF.

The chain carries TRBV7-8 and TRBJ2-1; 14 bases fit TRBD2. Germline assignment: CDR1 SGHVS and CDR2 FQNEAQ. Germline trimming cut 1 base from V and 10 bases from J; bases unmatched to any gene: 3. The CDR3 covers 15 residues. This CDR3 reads CASSLGTSGGREQFF. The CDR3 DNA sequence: TGTGCCAGCAGCTTAGGGACTAGCGGGGGGCGAGAGCAGTTCTTC.

CDR3 coding DNA: TGCGCCAGCAGCCCCTTGACTAGCGGGACGACCGGGGAGCTGTTTTTT. It translates to CASSPLTSGTTGELFF. This chain connects TRBV5-1 to TRBJ2-2; 11 positions agree with TRBD2. V gave up 4 bases and J gave up 5 bases; unmatched junction bases: 7. This CDR3 region has 16 residues. Germline V gene lookup returns CDR1 SGHRS and CDR2 YFSETQ.

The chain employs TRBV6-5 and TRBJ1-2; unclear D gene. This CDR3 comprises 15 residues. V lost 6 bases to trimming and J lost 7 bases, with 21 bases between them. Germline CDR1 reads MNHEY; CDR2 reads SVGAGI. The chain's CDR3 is CASSLRTAKEGGYTF. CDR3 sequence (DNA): TGTGCCAGCAGCTTGAGGACGGCGAAAGAGGGTGGCTACACCTTC.